This TCR beta chain was sequenced for a study of cytomegalovirus exposure and HLA in healthy donors. Findings of the study overall: Per a later analysis, approximately 16,000 TCR beta sequences showed association with HLA alleles at 0.05 false discovery rate. Within a later analysis, the majority of CMV-associated TCR beta chains appeared HLA-restricted. In a later analysis, V- and J-gene trimming of beta chains associated with a DCLRE1C missense variant, replicated independently.

The study ran its PCR with 60 Vbeta and 13 Jbeta primers. Profiling relied on immunoSEQ multiplex PCR, and the TCRdb table lists in-frame clones only, not all of them. The data hold about 64,000 clones, with around four fifths observed a single time. Germline CDR1 reads SNHLY; CDR2 reads FYNNEI. The CDR3 has 15 residues. Trimming cost V 1 base and J 4 bases; bases outside gene matches: 4. Of note for this clone: Its specificity is not known.

Material: PBMCs. The rearrangement links TRBV2 to TRBJ1-2, with 9 nucleotides matching TRBD1. This TCR was sampled from a male donor in good health and CMV-seropositive. The DNA for the CDR3 is TGTGCCAGCAGTGAAGGGACAGGGGAGATCTATGGCTACACCTTC. As protein: CASSEGTGEIYGYTF.